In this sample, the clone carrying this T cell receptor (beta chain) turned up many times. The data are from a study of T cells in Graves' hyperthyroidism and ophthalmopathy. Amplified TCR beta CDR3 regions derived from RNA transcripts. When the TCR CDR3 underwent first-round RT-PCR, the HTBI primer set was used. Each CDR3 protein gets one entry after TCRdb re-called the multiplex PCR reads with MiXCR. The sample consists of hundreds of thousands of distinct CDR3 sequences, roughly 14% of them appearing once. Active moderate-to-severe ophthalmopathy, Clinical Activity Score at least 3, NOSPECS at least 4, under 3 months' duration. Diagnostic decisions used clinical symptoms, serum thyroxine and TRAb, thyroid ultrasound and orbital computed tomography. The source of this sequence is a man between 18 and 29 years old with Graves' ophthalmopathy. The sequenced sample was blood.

CDR3 DNA sequence: TGTGCCAGCAGCCCATTGAGCGGGGGAATTGACGAGCAGTACTTC. This sequence encodes CASSPLSGGIDEQYF. The rearrangement joins TRBV11-2 to TRBJ2-7; 8 positions match TRBD2. The V and J ends lost 5 bases and 5 bases, in that order; junction bases with no gene match: 11. In germline, CDR1 is SGHAT, CDR2 FQNNGV. This CDR3 has 15 residues.